The 11 T cell receptor beta chains listed next were all sequenced from one sample in a study of spatial heterogeneity in lung cancer. TCRdb re-called the 5' RACE reads through MiXCR, storing one row per CDR3 protein. The sample has tens of thousands of distinct CDR3 sequences, about 4.9% seen once; the top ten hold about 32%. The time point is: sample taken at primary tumor resection. No cell sorting; template was whole RNA from tumor, lung tissue or PBMC. Sequences were derived from PBMCs, sampled at surgery. The receptor source for this set is a male donor with early-stage non-small cell lung cancer.

This clonotype was recorded many times. The rearrangement joins TRBV11-2 to TRBJ2-1; 9 bases align to TRBD2. Trimming took 5 bases from V and 9 from J; bases not matched to a gene: 8. CDR1 is SGHAT, CDR2 FQNNGV, per germline. The length of the CDR3 is 14 residues. CDR3 amino acids: CASSPQLREGEQFF. DNA of the CDR3: TGTGCCAGCAGCCCCCAATTGCGGGAGGGTGAGCAGTTCTTC.

This clonotype was seen ten or more times. The chain has TRBV3-1 and TRBJ2-7; D call uncertain. Germline CDR1 is LGHDT and CDR2 is YNNKEL (reference sequence). The CDR3 is made up of 14 amino acids. Trimming stripped 0 bases from V and 3 bases from J, with 9 bases between. The CDR3 coding sequence is TGTGCCAGCAGCCAAGATCCGGGTGTCTACGAGCAGTACTTC. Its protein product is CASSQDPGVYEQYF.

This clonotype came up many times. V and J are TRBV9 and TRBJ2-3, with 7 bases aligning to TRBD1. Germline-derived CDR1 and CDR2 are SGDLS and YYNGEE. The CDR3 runs 15 residues. V was pared by 4 bases and J by 3 bases, with 8 bases of the junction left unmatched. The CDR3 region is CASSSGDSRTDTQYF. The CDR3 DNA is TGTGCCAGCAGCTCTGGGGACAGTCGAACAGATACGCAGTATTTT.

This clonotype was counted ten times or more. The chain links TRBV4-2 to TRBJ1-1; TRBD1 matches at 9 bases. Germline trimming cut 4 bases from V and 0 bases from J; bases unmatched to any gene: 9. CDR1 and CDR2 from the germline V gene are LGHNA and YNFKEQ. There are 17 residues in the CDR3. The CDR3 region has the DNA TGTGCCAGCAGCCTCACATCCGGGACAGGGTTGAACACTGAAGCTTTCTTT. This encodes CASSLTSGTGLNTEAFF.

The table lists this clonotype with many counts. The chain employs TRBV29-1 and TRBJ1-4; D unresolved. This CDR3 region has 13 residues. Germline V gene sequence: CDR1 SQVTM, CDR2 ANQGSEA. The V gene lost 2 bases and the J gene lost 8 bases, with 12 bases spanning the gap. The CDR3 reads CSVEIQLNEKLFF. The CDR3, as DNA: TGCAGCGTTGAAATACAGCTAAACGAAAAACTGTTTTTT.

Many counts were recorded for this clonotype. V gene TRBV9 combines with J gene TRBJ2-5; 7 positions agree with TRBD2. The V and J ends lost 8 bases and 4 bases, in that order; junction bases with no gene match: 14. There are 15 residues in the CDR3. The germline V gene has CDR1 SGDLS and CDR2 YYNGEE. The DNA for the CDR3 is TGTGCCAGTTCCCCCAGCGGGATCTCAATAGAGACCCAGTACTTC. It yields the protein CASSPSGISIETQYF.

This clonotype was found many times. J is TRBJ2-1 and V is TRBV9; no clear D gene. The V gene's germline CDR1 is SGDLS and CDR2 YYNGEE. V was pared by 4 bases and J by 0 bases, with 20 bases between. The CDR3 contains 18 residues. The CDR3 DNA sequence: TGTGCCAGCAGCCCTCACCGACTGGGCGTTAGCTCCTACAATGAGCAGTTCTTC. Encoded protein: CASSPHRLGVSSYNEQFF.

This clonotype was recorded at least ten times. This chain connects TRBV12-3 or TRBV12-4 to TRBJ1-5; 9 nucleotides align to TRBD1. CDR3 length: 14 amino acids. The V gene end was trimmed by 4 bases and the J gene end by 2 bases; junction bases not matched to a gene: 0. The CDR3 DNA follows: TGTGCCAGCAGTTGGACAGGGGGCAATCAGCCCCAGCATTTT. Protein sequence: CASSWTGGNQPQHF.

This clonotype was observed at least ten times. The chain combines TRBV6-2 or TRBV6-3 with TRBJ2-3; D is uncertain. Germline V CDR1 and CDR2: MNHEY, SVGEGT. V lost 1 base and J lost 3, with 8 bases in between. The CDR3 extends over 14 amino acids. The CDR3 loop reads CASSYFGSTDTQYF. The CDR3, as DNA: TGTGCCAGCAGTTACTTCGGGTCGACAGATACGCAGTATTTT.

This clonotype came up many times. V and J are TRBV6-1 and TRBJ2-7; D is uncertain. V was cut by 2 bases and J by 3 bases, with 14 bases left in between. The CDR3 totals 15 residues. Germline CDR1 is MNHNS and CDR2 is SASEGT. This CDR3 is CASSEIGPSHYEQYF. For the CDR3, the DNA is TGTGCCAGCAGTGAAATTGGCCCTTCGCACTACGAGCAGTACTTC.

This clonotype was detected ten times or more. The genes are TRBV6-2 or TRBV6-3 and TRBJ1-5, with 8 bases matching TRBD1. The CDR3 loop spans 14 amino acids. The germline V gene encodes CDR1 MNHEY and CDR2 SVGEGT. V lost 2 bases, J lost 6 bases, and 3 bases stayed unmatched. CDR3 in amino acids: CASSYAGGAQPQHF. CDR3 in DNA: TGTGCCAGCAGTTACGCAGGGGGCGCTCAGCCCCAGCATTTT.